These 8 T cell receptor beta chains came from one sample sequenced in a study of blood T cells in healthy people across ages. Sample-barcoded 5' priming and a J-beta primer mix drove a second PCR of roughly 7 to 11 cycles. TCRdb ran MiXCR on the 5' RACE reads and lists one entry per CDR3 protein. The sample lists 550,000 to 800,000 distinct CDR3 sequences, around a fifth occurring once. The sequencing sample was made of blood. These receptors originate from a man aged 65 to 85 in good health.

This clonotype was seen only a few times. V usage is TRBV18 and J usage is TRBJ2-1; 7 nucleotides match TRBD2. The CDR3 length is 16 residues. The germline V gene encodes CDR1 KGHSH and CDR2 LQKENI. Trimming took 6 bases from V and 4 from J; bases not matched to a gene: 12. The CDR3 DNA reads TGTGCCAGCTCGTTCGAACCCGGGACTAAATACAATGAGCAGTTCTTC. This sequence encodes CASSFEPGTKYNEQFF.

This clonotype was counted between two and nine times. The chain has TRBV3-1 and TRBJ1-1, with 7 bases fitting TRBD1. Trimming removed 1 base from V and 4 bases from J; junction bases left unmatched: 12. This CDR3 is built from 17 residues. Germline V gives CDR1 LGHDT, CDR2 YNNKEL (reference sequence). The DNA for the CDR3 is TGTGCCAGCAGCCAAGCCCTCACAGGGGCCGAGGGCACTGAAGCTTTCTTT. Translating it yields CASSQALTGAEGTEAFF.

This clonotype was found a few times. The chain has TRBV27 and TRBJ1-2; D might be TRBD1 (5 bases). Germline V gives CDR1 MNHEY, CDR2 SMNVEV (reference sequence). The V and J ends lost 0 bases and 4 bases respectively, with 21 bases between them. There are 18 residues in the CDR3. The CDR3 coding sequence is TGTGCCAGCAGTTTATCGATGCCAGGGACCCCGGGCGGCTATGGCTACACCTTC. Amino acid sequence: CASSLSMPGTPGGYGYTF.

This clonotype was recorded a few times. The chain recombines TRBV19 with TRBJ1-2, with D uncertain. Germline values: CDR1 LNHDA, CDR2 SQIVND (reference sequence). V was clipped by 6 bases and J by 0 bases, with 11 bases between them. The CDR3 runs to 14 residues. The CDR3 protein is CASSKQRSNYGYTF. CDR3 coding DNA: TGTGCCAGTAGCAAACAGAGATCTAACTATGGCTACACCTTC.

The V gene is TRBV5-1, the J gene TRBJ2-2; D is perhaps TRBD1 (6 bases). The CDR3 sequence is 13 residues long. Trimming left V 6 bases short and J 1 base short, with 7 bases between. Germline V gives CDR1 SGHRS, CDR2 YFSETQ. The chain's CDR3 is CASNRENTGELFF. CDR3 coding DNA: TGCGCCAGCAACAGGGAGAACACCGGGGAGCTGTTTTTT.

In regard to this clonotype: This is likely a read error, given that the CDR3 carries no conserved phenylalanine or tryptophan at its end. The gene calls are TRBV5-1 and TRBJ2-7, with 10 bases identical to TRBD1. In germline, CDR1 is SGHRS, CDR2 YFSETQ. V was pared by 3 bases and J by 4 bases, with 4 bases of the junction left unmatched. The CDR3 is 14 residues long. CDR3 coding DNA: TGCGCCAGCAGCTCACGGACAGGGGGTTACGAGCAGTACCTC. Protein sequence: CASSSRTGGYEQYL.

This chain uses TRBV7-2 with TRBJ2-5, with 8 bases identical to TRBD2. CDR3 length: 17 residues. Trimming at V came to 5 bases and at J to 7 bases, leaving 18 bases not matched to a gene. CDR1 SGHTA and CDR2 FQGNSA come from the germline V gene. CDR3 loop: CASSSPQGTRGFGTQYF. CDR3 nucleotides: TGTGCCAGCAGCAGCCCCCAGGGGACTAGGGGTTTTGGGACCCAGTACTTC. Looking up the rest from reference TRBV7-2 and TRBJ2-5 gives the full variable domain: GAGVSQSPSNKVTEKGKDVELRCDPISGHTALYWYRQSLGQGLEFLIYFQGNSAPDKSGLPSDRFSAERTGGSVSTLTIQRTQQEDSAVYLCASSSPQGTRGFGTQYFGPGTRLLVL.

The gene calls are TRBV4-3 and TRBJ2-3; TRBD2 matches 9 bases. V trimming: 6 bases; J trimming: 9 bases; junction bases outside the gene matches: 13. Germline V lookup: CDR1 LGHNA, CDR2 YSLEER. The CDR3 contains 15 residues. CDR3 DNA: TGCGCCAGCAGTCCAACACTAGCGGGCATTACGACGCAGTATTTT. Translation: CASSPTLAGITTQYF.